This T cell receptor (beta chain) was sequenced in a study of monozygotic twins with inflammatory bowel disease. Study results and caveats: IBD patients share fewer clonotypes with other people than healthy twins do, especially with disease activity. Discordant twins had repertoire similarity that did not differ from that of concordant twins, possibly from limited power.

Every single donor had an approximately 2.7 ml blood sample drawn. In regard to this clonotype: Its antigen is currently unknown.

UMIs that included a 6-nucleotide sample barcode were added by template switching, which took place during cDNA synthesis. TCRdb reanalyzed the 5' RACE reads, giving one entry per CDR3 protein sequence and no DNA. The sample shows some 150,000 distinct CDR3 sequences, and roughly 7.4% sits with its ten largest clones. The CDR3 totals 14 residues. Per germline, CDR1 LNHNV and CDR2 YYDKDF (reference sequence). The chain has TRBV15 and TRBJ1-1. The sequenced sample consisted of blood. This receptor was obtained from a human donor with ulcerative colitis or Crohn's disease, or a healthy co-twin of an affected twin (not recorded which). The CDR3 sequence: CATSRGPLGTEAFF. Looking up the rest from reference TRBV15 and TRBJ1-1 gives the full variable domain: DAMVIQNPRYQVTQFGKPVTLSCSQTLNHNVMYWYQQKSSQAPKLLFHYYDKDFNNEADTPDNFQSRRPNTSFCFLDIRSPGLGDTAMYLCATSRGPLGTEAFFGQGTRLTVV.